The present entry profiles one T cell receptor (beta chain) with its context. In the source study's methods: Using reference gene primer amplification, nucleated cell counts were estimated. Data came from immunoSEQ multiplex PCR; TCRdb stores just in-frame clones and leaves some out. V and J calls and clone size are copied from that table; D and trimming were computed from the DNA. The data hold roughly 330,000 clones, with around 87% observed a single time. This entry belongs to a study of blood T cell repertoires in COVID-19. In the study overall: The samples span acute and convalescent COVID-19 from the United States, Italy and Spain. Sources were T cells, B-cell-depleted T cells, or PBMCs; the material itself was cDNA or gDNA.

The CDR3 length is 13 residues. The ends were cut back, 4 bases at V and 5 bases at J, with 13 bases in the middle. The V gene's germline CDR1 is SGHKS and CDR2 YYEKEE (reference sequence). V gene TRBV5-5 combines with J gene TRBJ2-7; D possibly corresponds to TRBD1 (6 bases). Sequences were obtained from peripheral blood. The receptor's source is a woman in her fifties or sixties with active or convalescent COVID-19. In DNA form, the CDR3 reads TGTGCCAGCAGCCGAATACAGGGAAACGAGCAGTACTTC. This sequence encodes CASSRIQGNEQYF.